This record looks at one TCR beta chain sequence and its context. Noted treatment: randomized to nivolumab then ipilimumab (arm A) or the reverse (arm B). Patients had received no earlier DNA-damaging chemotherapy. Sorted cells were live CD3+CD8+, lacking CD19 and CD56, from PBMCs. The entry originates in a study of sequential checkpoint blockade in melanoma. Study overall: Arm A got nivolumab then ipilimumab; arm B the reverse, 1:1.

TCRdb keeps only in-frame clones here, not all; method: immunoSEQ multiplex PCR. The table has fewer than 25,000 clones, more than 80% seen once. This CDR3 has 15 amino acids. With 2 bases removed from V and 0 bases from J, the gap between germline ends came to 8 bases. Germline CDR1 SEHNR, CDR2 FQNEAQ (reference sequence). This chain connects TRBV7-9 to TRBJ2-1, with a tentative D call TRBD1 (6 bases). This TCR was sampled from a human donor with melanoma. This specimen consisted of CD8+ T cells sorted from blood (inferred from file names), obtained from a patient given nivolumab and ipilimumab in sequence. CDR3 sequence reads: CASSLQGSSYNEQFF. The CDR3 DNA follows: TGTGCCAGCAGCTTACAGGGGAGCTCCTACAATGAGCAGTTCTTC.